Sequencing of this TCR beta chain was carried out in a study of T cell responses to AZD1222 COVID-19 vaccine. Findings and limits, study-wide: Nearly half of spike-specific TCRs reportedly target variant regions that are unmutated in the B.1.351 and B.1.1.7 variants. Mostly white British, mostly female donors; authors suggested clonal diversity may be underestimated. Only a handful of AZD1222 recipients, several in all, had baseline seropositivity.

The germline V gene has CDR1 LGHDT and CDR2 YNNKEL (reference sequence). The CDR3 has 20 residues. The V and J ends lost 6 bases and 6 bases, in that order; junction bases with no gene match: 25. In the case of this clone: The antigen remains unidentified.

This table comes from immunoSEQ multiplex PCR, and its TCRdb copy is limited to in-frame clones, with some not included. Counted here are 100,000 to 150,000 clones, approximately 89% occurring once; the ten biggest clones make up about 5%. This chain connects TRBV3-1 (or the pseudogene TRBV3-2) to TRBJ2-1; TRBD1 matches at 8 bases. Sequenced here: peripheral blood, sampled on day 0 of AZD1222 vaccination. This receptor was identified in an adult in good health. CDR3 coding DNA: TGTGCCAGCAGTTACCCGCGGTCGCCGATGCAGGGGGCGCAGCGCAATGAGCAGTTCTTC. Encoded protein: CASSYPRSPMQGAQRNEQFF.